The text below deals with one TCR beta chain. The antigen is undetermined. CDR3 length equals 13 residues. CDR1 and CDR2 from the germline V gene are SGHTA and FQGNSA. The germline V and J ends were trimmed by 3 bases and 4 bases, with 9 bases remaining between them. The investigators reverse transcribed all of the isolated RNA, so they sequenced expressed TCRB transcripts. Sequencing used immunoSEQ multiplex PCR; TCRdb keeps in-frame clones, though not all of them. The sample holds around 21,000 clones, about 50% seen once. The data stem from a study of beta chain features in type 1 diabetes. Study-level results: Significant though moderate, a shortening of TCRB CDR3s appeared in all four CD4+ subsets of Type 1 diabetes patients. Shorter templates may be favored by PCR, equally so in patients and controls. Comparison showed that naive, central memory and Treg TCRB repertoires appeared more similar among patients than among healthy donors. Patients with type 1 diabetes carried fewer insertions and had more deletions at their VDJ junctions.

This clonotype originated in a man aged 18-30 years in good health. The chain carries TRBV7-2 and TRBJ2-5; no reliable D call. Source material: stem cell memory CD4+ T cells from blood. CDR3 nucleotide sequence: TGTGCCAGCAGCTTTCAGGTTCGAGAGACCCAGTACTTC. It specifies CASSFQVRETQYF.